Listed here is a single T cell receptor (beta chain). The germline V gene encodes CDR1 LNHDA and CDR2 SQIVND (reference sequence). This CDR3 has 13 residues. V lost 5 bases and J lost 3, with 10 bases in between. The entry originates in a study of blood T cell repertoires in COVID-19. The overall study: The United States, Italy and Spain provided the acute and convalescent COVID-19 samples.

Individuals aged about 18 to 100 years were recruited from 24 US areas. Under the authors' procedure: Amplification with reference gene primers provided the estimates of nucleated cell counts. TCRdb's table, derived via immunoSEQ multiplex PCR, lists solely in-frame clones and lacks some. V and J calls and clone size are those listed in that table; D and trimming were worked out from the DNA. Of about 300,000 clones in the sample, around 86% were seen once. This TCR was recovered from a woman aged 18 to 35 who had recovered from COVID-19. The sequencing input was PBMCs or T cells enriched from blood (not recorded which). The chain combines TRBV19 with TRBJ1-1; D is perhaps TRBD1 (6 bases). The CDR3 DNA follows: TGTGCCAGTAGTGTCACAGGGTACACTGAAGCTTTCTTT. Translation: CASSVTGYTEAFF. The full variable domain, its missing parts supplied by reference TRBV19 and TRBJ1-1, is DGGITQSPKYLFRKEGQNVTLSCEQNLNHDAMYWYRQDPGQGLRLIYYSQIVNDFQKGDIAEGYSVSREKKESFPLTVTSAQKNPTAFYLCASSVTGYTEAFFGQGTRLTVV.